Listed below are T cell receptor beta chains from one sample, sequenced in a study of siplizumab effects on memory and regulatory T cells. TCRdb's table, derived via immunoSEQ multiplex PCR, lists solely in-frame clones and lacks some. The table lists tens of thousands of clones, approximately 93% of them singletons, with 0.3% in the top ten. Sequenced material: non-Treg CD4+ T cells sorted from blood. These receptor sequences come from a human donor in good health. CDR3s include the opening cysteine and the closing phenylalanine or tryptophan. The D gene is left open where the match is weak. For some rows the clone size is stated as once, few or many, or as a class when expanded; others skip it.

V gene	D gene	J gene	clone size	CDR3 protein	CDR3 DNA
TRBV5-6	TRBD1	TRBJ2-1	-	CASSLENRGRNEQFF	TGTGCCAGCAGCTTGGAGAACAGGGGACGCAATGAGCAGTTCTTC
TRBV6-6	-	TRBJ2-3	-	CASSYDTPTQYF	TGTGCCAGCAGTTATGACACCCCAACGCAGTATTTT
TRBV7-3	-	TRBJ1-1	-	CASSLNLASPEAFF	TGTGCCAGCAGCTTAAATTTGGCTTCCCCTGAAGCTTTCTTT
TRBV27	TRBD2	TRBJ2-7	-	CASSGGAGVGEQYF	TGTGCCAGCAGTGGTGGAGCGGGAGTAGGGGAGCAGTACTTC
TRBV18	-	TRBJ1-5	few	CASSPPEQSQPQHF	TGTGCCAGCTCACCACCAGAGCAGAGTCAGCCCCAGCATTTT
TRBV5-6	-	TRBJ2-3	-	CASSLFSHPSTDTQYF	TGTGCCAGCAGCTTGTTTTCCCACCCTAGCACAGATACGCAGTATTTT
TRBV29-1	-	TRBJ2-3	-	CSPKTITDTQYF	TGCAGCCCAAAGACTATCACAGATACGCAGTATTTT
TRBV7-9	-	TRBJ1-5	-	CASEGKGGQPQHF	TGTGCCAGCGAAGGCAAGGGAGGTCAGCCCCAGCATTTT
TRBV7-9	-	TRBJ1-2	once	CASSRTRGEDSGRGYTF	TGTGCCAGCAGCCGTACCCGGGGGGAGGATTCGGGTCGTGGCTACACCTTC
TRBV7-2	-	TRBJ1-2	once	CASSLEWGRGSYGYTF	TGTGCCAGCAGCTTAGAATGGGGGCGCGGGTCCTATGGCTACACCTTC
TRBV27	-	TRBJ1-5	-	CASSLSSGTSNQPQHF	TGTGCCAGCAGTTTATCATCGGGAACTAGCAATCAGCCCCAGCATTTT
TRBV4-1	-	TRBJ1-3	-	CASSPPVSSSGNTIYF	TGCGCCAGCAGCCCTCCCGTCTCTTCTTCTGGAAACACCATATATTTT
TRBV5-1	TRBD2	TRBJ2-3	-	CASSSWTSGSTDTQYF	TGCGCCAGCAGCTCATGGACTAGCGGAAGCACAGATACGCAGTATTTT
TRBV27	-	TRBJ1-4	-	CASSFGGTNEKLFF	TGTGCCAGCAGTTTCGGGGGTACTAATGAAAAACTGTTTTTT
TRBV5-5	TRBD1	TRBJ2-5	-	CASSPSLLDRGETQYF	TGTGCCAGCAGCCCATCCTTGTTGGACAGGGGAGAGACCCAGTACTTC
TRBV7-3	TRBD1	TRBJ2-7	-	CASSQGVVTGEEQYF	TGTGCCAGCAGCCAAGGCGTTGTGACAGGGGAAGAGCAGTACTTC
TRBV29-1	TRBD1	TRBJ1-6	-	CSVASGGRDSPLHF	TGCAGCGTGGCATCAGGGGGCCGGGATTCACCCCTCCACTTT
TRBV10-3	-	TRBJ1-1	-	CAISDQGQLNTEAFF	TGTGCCATCAGTGATCAAGGACAGTTGAACACTGAAGCTTTCTTT
TRBV7-9	TRBD1	TRBJ1-3	-	CASSRTGAIGNTIYF	TGTGCCAGCAGTCGGACAGGGGCTATTGGAAACACCATATATTTT
TRBV18	-	TRBJ2-3	-	CASSPTPQGFTDTQYF	TGTGCCAGCTCACCGACCCCACAGGGCTTCACAGATACGCAGTATTTT
TRBV5-1	TRBD1	TRBJ1-1	-	CASSLGQGAVNTEAFF	TGCGCCAGCAGCTTAGGACAGGGGGCTGTGAACACTGAAGCTTTCTTT
TRBV27	-	TRBJ2-5	once	CASSLAPMTGLVETQYF	TGTGCCAGCAGTTTAGCCCCGATGACAGGTCTTGTGGAGACCCAGTACTTC
TRBV30	TRBD1	TRBJ2-1	-	CAWSPLGDRITQFF	TGTGCCTGGAGCCCCCTGGGGGACAGGATAACCCAGTTCTTC
TRBV5-4	TRBD1	TRBJ1-2	-	CASSLAPDRVGGYTF	TGTGCCAGCAGCCTCGCCCCGGACAGGGTTGGTGGCTACACCTTC
TRBV7-3	TRBD1	TRBJ1-1	-	CASSLDRDATEAFF	TGTGCCAGCAGCTTGGACAGGGACGCGACTGAAGCTTTCTTT
TRBV2	-	TRBJ2-5	-	CASSPPSGVGGETQYF	TGTGCCAGCAGCCCCCCGAGTGGGGTAGGAGGAGAGACCCAGTACTTC